The next 30 T cell receptor beta chains were all read from a single sample in a study of shared clonotypes between healthy human individuals. Method: immunoSEQ multiplex PCR; TCRdb's copy keeps in-frame clones and lacks some. The data hold around 430,000 clones, with roughly three quarters observed a single time. Sample: PBMCs. The receptors derive from a woman in her thirties or forties in good health. Some clones in this sample may be carry-over from other donors' samples.

This clone was counted at least ten times. This chain uses TRBV7-6 with TRBJ2-7; tentative D call: TRBD1 (5 bases). Looked up from germline, CDR1 is SGHVS and CDR2 is FNYEAQ. The ends were cut back, 4 bases at V and 0 bases at J, with 13 bases in the middle. The CDR3 contains 15 residues. CDR3 nucleotides: TGTGCCAGCAGCTCAATTACAGGTAACTCCTACGAGCAGTACTTC. It specifies CASSSITGNSYEQYF.

The chain carries TRBV5-1 and TRBJ2-3; no clear D gene. V was pared by 0 bases and J by 0 bases, with 11 bases between. The V gene's germline CDR1 is SGHRS and CDR2 YFSETQ. The CDR3 is made up of 16 amino acids. The CDR3 loop is CASSLGPSSSTDTQYF. CDR3 DNA: TGCGCCAGCAGCTTGGGTCCTTCCTCTAGCACAGATACGCAGTATTTT.

The chain is built from TRBV19 and TRBJ2-5; D gene ambiguous. Germline V gene data show CDR1 as LNHDA and CDR2 as SQIVND (reference sequence). CDR3 length equals 14 residues. Deletions cut 4 bases from V and 1 base from J, with 10 bases between. For the CDR3, the DNA is TGTGCCAGTAGTACTCAGGCGGCCCAAGAGACCCAGTACTTC. Its protein is CASSTQAAQETQYF.

V and J are TRBV7-3 and TRBJ2-1; 10 nucleotides align to TRBD2. Trimming took 3 bases from V and 7 from J; bases not matched to a gene: 6. Germline CDR1 reads SGHTA; CDR2 reads FQGTGA. This CDR3 has 15 amino acids. The CDR3 protein is CASSFHLAGVNEQFF. For the CDR3, the DNA is TGTGCCAGCAGCTTCCACCTAGCGGGGGTTAATGAGCAGTTCTTC.

J is TRBJ1-5 and V is TRBV6-6, with a tentative D call TRBD1 (6 bases). This CDR3 spans 14 amino acids. In germline, CDR1 is MNHNY, CDR2 SVGAGI (reference sequence). V shed 6 bases and J shed 3 bases, with 12 bases lying between them. The CDR3 bases are TGTGCCAGCAGCCCGGACAGATACAATCAGCCCCAGCATTTT. Encoded protein: CASSPDRYNQPQHF.

The chain combines TRBV27 with TRBJ2-7, with 7 bases lining up with TRBD1. Trimming cost V 2 bases and J 5 bases; bases outside gene matches: 9. The CDR3 totals 15 residues. Germline V gives CDR1 MNHEY, CDR2 SMNVEV (reference sequence). The CDR3 nucleotides read TGTGCCAGCAGTTTAATAGGGGGCAGGTGGGACGAGCAGTACTTC. Translation gives CASSLIGGRWDEQYF.

On this clone itself: This specimen includes other DNA sequences encoding the same CDR3. The chain recombines TRBV9 with TRBJ2-2; D ambiguous. Germline V lookup: CDR1 SGDLS, CDR2 YYNGEE. V was cut by 0 bases and J by 5 bases, with 2 bases left in between. The CDR3 spans 12 residues. The chain's CDR3 is CASSVVTGELFF. Written as DNA, the CDR3 is TGTGCCAGCAGCGTAGTGACCGGGGAGCTGTTTTTT.

The V call is TRBV6-5, the J call TRBJ1-1; D remains unclear. Germline-derived CDR1 and CDR2 are MNHEY and SVGAGI. The V end lost 0 bases, the J end lost 8 bases, and 13 bases lay between the germline ends. The CDR3 has 14 amino acids. The CDR3 region is CASSYSTVGREAFF. Written as DNA, the CDR3 is TGTGCCAGCAGTTACTCGACGGTTGGGAGGGAAGCTTTCTTT.

The J gene is TRBJ2-6, the V gene TRBV7-3, with D uncertain. Germline CDR1 SGHTA, CDR2 FQGTGA. The CDR3 covers 17 residues. V was shortened by 1 base and J by 0 bases, with 10 bases between the two germline ends. The CDR3 sequence: CASSLMSGYSGANVLTF. Written as DNA, the CDR3 is TGTGCCAGCAGCTTAATGTCCGGGTACTCTGGGGCCAACGTCCTGACTTTC.

The J gene is TRBJ2-7, the V gene TRBV19, with 8 bases lining up with TRBD1. This CDR3 comprises 15 residues. CDR1 is LNHDA and CDR2 is SQIVND in the germline V gene (reference sequence). V lost 1 base and J lost 0; bases outside the gene matches: 2. The DNA for the CDR3 is TGTGCCAGTAGTATAGTGGGGACAGGCTCCTACGAGCAGTACTTC. Amino acids: CASSIVGTGSYEQYF.

The chain couples TRBV10-3 to TRBJ2-7, with 10 nucleotides matching TRBD1. The CDR3 extends over 15 amino acids. After removal of 6 bases from V and 6 bases from J, the junction contained 11 bases not matched to a gene. From germline, CDR1 is ENHRY and CDR2 SYGVKD. The CDR3 DNA sequence: TGTGCCATCAGCCTGGTGGGGACAGGGGACGTCGAGCAGTACTTC. It is translated as CAISLVGTGDVEQYF.

This chain links TRBV6-1 with TRBJ2-1, with 10 positions matching TRBD1. V lost 4 bases and J lost 8; bases outside the gene matches: 8. Germline V gene data show CDR1 as MNHNS and CDR2 as SASEGT. This CDR3 spans 15 amino acids. This chain's CDR3 is CASSGAGTGAYEQFF. CDR3 sequence (DNA): TGTGCCAGCAGTGGGGCCGGGACAGGGGCATATGAGCAGTTCTTC.

The J gene is TRBJ2-3, the V gene TRBV7-3; TRBD2 is a possible D gene (6 bases). This CDR3 is 13 amino acids long. Germline V gives CDR1 SGHTA, CDR2 FQGTGA. V lost 5 bases and J 7 bases, leaving 13 bases between the germline ends. The CDR3 sequence: CASSAKGLHTQYF. For the CDR3, the DNA is TGTGCCAGCAGCGCTAAAGGACTACATACGCAGTATTTT.

The chain carries TRBV10-1 and TRBJ2-1; 11 bases agree with TRBD2. Germline CDR1 is WNHNN and CDR2 is SYGVQD (reference sequence). The CDR3 is 17 amino acids. The trim removed 3 bases at V and 2 bases at J, leaving 6 bases unmatched. The CDR3 loop is CASSDPASGRTYNEQFF. CDR3 sequence (DNA): TGCGCCAGCAGTGACCCCGCTAGCGGGAGGACCTACAATGAGCAGTTCTTC.

The chain couples TRBV2 to TRBJ1-2, with D perhaps matching TRBD1 (5 bases). The CDR3 loop spans 15 amino acids. V was pared by 6 bases and J by 9 bases, with 23 bases between. The germline CDR1 and CDR2 sequences are SNHLY and FYNNEI. CDR3 loop: CASSELTGPQARYTF. CDR3 DNA sequence: TGTGCCAGCAGCGAACTCACAGGACCCCAGGCCCGCTACACCTTC. The full variable domain, in which reference TRBV2 and TRBJ1-2 provide the parts outside the CDR3, is EPEVTQTPSHQVTQMGQEVILRCVPISNHLYFYWYRQILGQKVEFLVSFYNNEISEKSEIFDDQFSVERPDGSNFTLKIRSTKLEDSAMYFCASSELTGPQARYTFGSGTRLTVV.

This clone appeared once. The chain uses TRBV27 and TRBJ1-2; 11 bases agree with TRBD1. The CDR3 totals 15 residues. V lost 6 bases to trimming and J lost 4 bases; unmatched junction nucleotides: 7. Germline CDR1 reads MNHEY; CDR2 reads SMNVEV (reference sequence). CDR3 sequence: CASRPWTGGVYGYTF. The CDR3 DNA reads TGTGCCAGCAGACCCTGGACAGGGGGCGTCTATGGCTACACCTTC.

The chain carries TRBV5-1 and TRBJ2-1; 7 bases fit TRBD2. The CDR3 consists of 16 residues. The V gene end was trimmed by 3 bases and the J gene end by 10 bases; junction bases not matched to a gene: 16. Germline-derived CDR1 and CDR2 are SGHRS and YFSETQ. DNA for the CDR3: TGCGCCAGCAGCTACGGGGACGGGAGGACTTTGCAGGAGCAGTTCTTC. Residues: CASSYGDGRTLQEQFF.

The rearrangement uses TRBV7-9 and TRBJ2-5; 10 nucleotides line up with TRBD2. The junction had 11 bases not matched to a gene; V was cut back by 2 bases and J by 5 bases. CDR1 and CDR2 from the germline V gene are SEHNR and FQNEAQ (reference sequence). The CDR3 loop spans 17 amino acids. As DNA, the CDR3 is TGTGCCAGCAGCTTAATCCCGGGTACGGGACTAGCGGAGACCCAGTACTTC. This translates into CASSLIPGTGLAETQYF.

The gene calls are TRBV18 and TRBJ1-2; 7 bases are shared with TRBD1. Germline-derived CDR1 and CDR2 are KGHSH and LQKENI. Trimming removed 2 bases from V and 0 bases from J; junction bases left unmatched: 15. The CDR3 extends over 19 amino acids. The CDR3 here is CASSPKPRDRPWANYGYTF. The CDR3 coding sequence is TGTGCCAGCTCACCAAAACCCCGGGACAGACCTTGGGCTAACTATGGCTACACCTTC.

The chain employs TRBV5-1 and TRBJ2-1; the match to TRBD2 covers 7 bases. The ends lost 4 bases at V and 12 bases at J; junction bases unmatched: 7. Germline V gene lookup returns CDR1 SGHRS and CDR2 YFSETQ. CDR3 length: 12 amino acids. This CDR3 is CASSRGGMRQFF. CDR3 DNA sequence: TGCGCCAGCAGCCGCGGGGGAATGAGGCAGTTCTTC.

V usage is TRBV5-1 and J usage is TRBJ2-2; 8 bases agree with TRBD1. With 4 bases clipped from V and 5 bases from J, the junction kept 10 bases outside the gene matches. CDR1 SGHRS and CDR2 YFSETQ come from the germline V gene. This CDR3 has 16 amino acids. CDR3 bases: TGCGCCAGCAGCCCCCCCGGGACAGGAGGAACCGGGGAGCTGTTTTTT. It encodes CASSPPGTGGTGELFF.

The rearrangement uses TRBV18 and TRBJ2-1, with TRBD2 as a possible D gene (6 bases). Per germline, CDR1 KGHSH and CDR2 LQKENI. Trimming shortened V by 5 bases and J by 12 bases, and 26 bases separated the two germline ends. The CDR3 runs to 16 residues. The CDR3 DNA reads TGTGCCAGCTCAGGCTTGGAGCGGGTTCTCTCGGATGCGCAGTTCTTC. Amino acid sequence: CASSGLERVLSDAQFF.

This clone was counted many times. This chain connects TRBV19 to TRBJ1-2; D is uncertain. From germline, CDR1 is LNHDA and CDR2 SQIVND (reference sequence). CDR3 length equals 12 residues. V lost 5 bases to trimming and J lost 9 bases, with 13 bases between them. As DNA, the CDR3 is TGTGCCAGTAGTTTGGTTTTGGGAAGCTACACCTTC. This sequence encodes CASSLVLGSYTF.

The chain combines TRBV10-3 with TRBJ1-2, with 7 bases matching TRBD1. Germline loops: CDR1 ENHRY, CDR2 SYGVKD. The CDR3 length is 15 residues. Trimming removed 0 bases from V and 4 bases from J; junction bases left unmatched: 5. The CDR3 bases are TGTGCCATCAGTGAGTCCTCGTCAGGGGGCTATGGCTACACCTTC. Translated, it gives CAISESSSGGYGYTF.

This clone was picked up a small number of times. The rearrangement joins TRBV6-5 to TRBJ1-5; 8 nucleotides align to TRBD1. Per the germline V gene, CDR1 is MNHEY and CDR2 is SVGAGI. Germline trimming cut 5 bases from V and 3 bases from J; bases unmatched to any gene: 6. The CDR3 spans 15 residues. The DNA of the CDR3 is TGTGCCAGCAGTACCAGGGGGCGACCCAATCAGCCCCAGCATTTT. Protein sequence: CASSTRGRPNQPQHF.

This clone showed up just a few times. The chain couples TRBV27 to TRBJ2-1, with 9 bases identical to TRBD2. V shed 1 base and J 8 bases; nucleotides not matched to a gene: 27. Germline assignment: CDR1 MNHEY and CDR2 SMNVEV (reference sequence). This CDR3 has 22 residues. This CDR3 is CASSLLAGGGRRGLAREDEQFF. DNA of the CDR3: TGTGCCAGCAGTTTATTGGCCGGTGGGGGGCGAAGAGGACTAGCGAGGGAGGATGAGCAGTTCTTC.

A few counts support this clone. V and J are TRBV7-9 and TRBJ2-3; TRBD1 agrees at 7 bases. Germline V gene lookup returns CDR1 SEHNR and CDR2 FQNEAQ (reference sequence). The CDR3 loop spans 17 amino acids. V lost 1 base and J lost 2; bases outside the gene matches: 9. This CDR3 is CASSLVDSGQSTDTQYF. DNA for the CDR3: TGTGCCAGCAGCTTAGTCGATTCGGGACAGTCCACAGATACGCAGTATTTT.

The rearrangement joins TRBV6-4 to TRBJ1-5; D remains ambiguous. The germline V gene encodes CDR1 MRHNA and CDR2 SNTAGT. The CDR3 contains 13 residues. Deletions cut 5 bases from V and 0 bases from J, with 5 bases between. The CDR3 nucleotides are TGTGCCAGCAGTCCAACTAGCAATCAGCCCCAGCATTTT. It translates to CASSPTSNQPQHF.

This chain connects TRBV5-1 to TRBJ1-1; D call uncertain. This CDR3 is 13 amino acids long. V shed 4 bases and J shed 1 base, with 8 bases lying between them. The germline CDR1 and CDR2 sequences are SGHRS and YFSETQ. The CDR3 spells CASSLFQNTEAFF. CDR3 DNA sequence: TGCGCCAGCAGCCTGTTTCAGAACACTGAAGCTTTCTTT.

The V call is TRBV2, the J call TRBJ2-7; D gene unclear. This CDR3 spans 12 amino acids. V lost 5 bases and J lost 4, with 9 bases in between. The germline V gene encodes CDR1 SNHLY and CDR2 FYNNEI. This CDR3 is CASSQTVYEQYF. The CDR3 region has the DNA TGTGCCAGCAGTCAGACCGTTTACGAGCAGTACTTC.